The 32 T cell receptor beta chains listed next were all sequenced from one sample in a study of T cell clonotyping in hematopoietic cell transplantation. Using immunoSEQ multiplex PCR, the repertoire was profiled, and TCRdb retains in-frame clones only, with some absent. Here the sample spans roughly 28,000 clones, 85% to 95% being singletons. Time point defined: recipient sample about 28 days before transplant, after cytoreduction. The source material was peripheral blood mononuclear cells, sampled before stem cell transplant. All receptors come from a man between 45 and 60 years old with acute myeloid leukemia. Some clones in this sample may be carry-over from other donors' samples.

This clone was counted a single time. CDR3 sequence: CASSPNGGWGTDTQYF. In DNA form, the CDR3 reads TGTGCCAGCAGCCCTAATGGGGGGTGGGGCACAGATACGCAGTATTTT. The chain employs TRBV28 and TRBJ2-3; a possible D gene is TRBD2 (6 bases). Germline V gene lookup returns CDR1 MDHEN and CDR2 SYDVKM. The V gene lost 6 bases and the J gene lost 1 base, with 17 bases spanning the gap. This CDR3 is 16 amino acids long.

The rearrangement joins TRBV9 to TRBJ1-2; a possible D gene is TRBD1 (5 bases). Per germline, CDR1 SGDLS and CDR2 YYNGEE. With 0 bases removed from V and 4 bases from J, the gap between germline ends came to 13 bases. This CDR3 is built from 15 residues. CDR3 region: CASSVAEGQTYGYTF. DNA of the CDR3: TGTGCCAGCAGCGTAGCGGAGGGGCAGACCTATGGCTACACCTTC.

CDR3: CASSLGRNNYEQYF. The CDR3 coding sequence is TGCGCCAGCAGCTTAGGACGGAATAACTACGAGCAGTACTTC. The J gene is TRBJ2-7, the V gene TRBV5-1; D gene ambiguous. The CDR3 is 14 residues long. Per the germline V gene, CDR1 is SGHRS and CDR2 is YFSETQ. The ends were cut back, 2 bases at V and 3 bases at J, with 12 bases in the middle.

This clone was seen only once. The chain carries TRBV7-2 and TRBJ1-6, with D uncertain. The ends were cut back, 3 bases at V and 9 bases at J, with 12 bases in the middle. CDR3 length: 14 amino acids. The germline gives CDR1 SGHTA, CDR2 FQGNSA. CDR3 bases: TGTGCCAGCAGCTTGTTGAAAGGGAGTTCACCCCTCCACTTT. It specifies CASSLLKGSSPLHF.

The chain recombines TRBV7-8 with TRBJ2-1; 11 bases are a match to TRBD2. CDR3 length: 15 residues. V trimming: 5 bases; J trimming: 7 bases; junction bases outside the gene matches: 7. Germline V gene data show CDR1 as SGHVS and CDR2 as FQNEAQ. The CDR3 region is CASSHLTSGVNEQFF. The CDR3 DNA is TGTGCCAGCAGCCACCTGACTAGCGGGGTGAATGAGCAGTTCTTC.

In this sample, this clone turned up once. The rearrangement links TRBV28 to TRBJ2-7; the match to TRBD2 covers 8 bases. With V trimmed by 4 bases and J by 1 base, 3 bases remained unmatched. Per germline, CDR1 MDHEN and CDR2 SYDVKM. The CDR3 is 14 residues long. CDR3 DNA sequence: TGTGCCAGCAGTTCCGGGACTAGGTCCTACGAGCAGTACTTC. Translating it yields CASSSGTRSYEQYF. Variable domain in full (rest from reference TRBV28 and TRBJ2-7): DVKVTQSSRYLVKRTGEKVFLECVQDMDHENMFWYRQDPGLGLRLIYFSYDVKMKEKGDIPEGYSVSREKKERFSLILESASTNQTSMYLCASSSGTRSYEQYFGPGTRLTVT.

This rearrangement joins TRBV10-3 to TRBJ2-7, with 7 bases fitting TRBD1. Germline V CDR1 and CDR2: ENHRY, SYGVKD. After removal of 8 bases from V and 1 base from J, the junction contained 8 bases not matched to a gene. The CDR3 has 14 amino acids. The chain's CDR3 is CAIGQGQPSYEQYF. The CDR3 bases are TGTGCCATCGGCCAGGGACAGCCATCCTACGAGCAGTACTTC.

The chain couples TRBV10-3 to TRBJ2-7; 7 bases are shared with TRBD2. Germline values: CDR1 ENHRY, CDR2 SYGVKD. V lost 10 bases, J lost 1 base, and 7 bases stayed unmatched. The CDR3 runs to 13 residues. The CDR3 DNA is TGTGCCAGCGGGGGAGGGGCATCCTACGAGCAGTACTTC. Amino acids: CASGGGASYEQYF.

The genes are TRBV28 and TRBJ1-2; 9 nucleotides align to TRBD1. This CDR3 has 15 residues. Trimming cost V 4 bases and J 8 bases; bases outside gene matches: 11. The germline V gene encodes CDR1 MDHEN and CDR2 SYDVKM. The CDR3 coding sequence is TGTGCCAGCAGTTCTTACAGGGGGCCCTCCGGCGGCTACACCTTC. Residues: CASSSYRGPSGGYTF.

The gene calls are TRBV5-4 and TRBJ1-6, with a possible D match to TRBD1 (6 bases). The germline V gene encodes CDR1 SGHNT and CDR2 YYREEE (reference sequence). V was clipped by 4 bases and J by 5 bases, with 13 bases between them. The length of the CDR3 is 15 residues. DNA for the CDR3: TGTGCCAGCAGCATACAGACAGGTGATAATTCACCCCTCCACTTT. It specifies CASSIQTGDNSPLHF.

This chain joins TRBV27 and TRBJ1-5, with D perhaps TRBD1 (6 bases). Trimming removed 3 bases from V and 0 bases from J, with 12 bases in between. Per the germline V gene, CDR1 is MNHEY and CDR2 is SMNVEV (reference sequence). The CDR3 has 16 residues. The CDR3 is CASSLSGTHSNQPQHF. For the CDR3, the DNA is TGTGCCAGCAGTTTGTCTGGGACACATAGCAATCAGCCCCAGCATTTT.

The V gene is TRBV7-2, the J gene TRBJ2-7, with D possibly being TRBD1 (7 bases). Germline V gene lookup returns CDR1 SGHTA and CDR2 FQGNSA. The CDR3 runs 13 residues. V was shortened by 5 bases and J by 6 bases, with 14 bases between the two germline ends. The CDR3 region has the DNA TGTGCCAGCAGCCCAGGGGGGTCCCTCGAGCAGTACTTC. Amino acid sequence: CASSPGGSLEQYF.

The V gene is TRBV7-9, the J gene TRBJ2-5; TRBD2 matches at 13 bases. The trim removed 3 bases at V and 8 bases at J, leaving 6 bases unmatched. The CDR3 covers 15 residues. Germline V gene data show CDR1 as SEHNR and CDR2 as FQNEAQ (reference sequence). The CDR3, as DNA: TGTGCCAGCAGCTTGGGACTAGCGGGGTCCCAAACCCAGTACTTC. It codes for CASSLGLAGSQTQYF. The entire variable domain, with the rest obtained from reference TRBV7-9 and TRBJ2-5, is as follows: DTGVSQNPRHKITKRGQNVTFRCDPISEHNRLYWYRQTLGQGPEFLTYFQNEAQLEKSRLLSDRFSAERPKGSFSTLEIQRTEQGDSAMYLCASSLGLAGSQTQYFGPGTRLLVL.

The chain couples TRBV14 to TRBJ1-3; D call uncertain. Trimming removed 7 bases at V and 5 bases at J, with 15 bases between. This CDR3 is 14 amino acids long. Per the germline V gene, CDR1 is SGHDN and CDR2 is FVKESK. For the CDR3, the DNA is TGTGCCAGCAATGGTGGAGGGCTCCGAAACACCATATATTTT. Translation gives CASNGGGLRNTIYF.

J is TRBJ2-1 and V is TRBV11-2; possible D gene TRBD2, 5 bases. The CDR3 totals 13 residues. V was shortened by 5 bases and J by 5 bases, with 10 bases between the two germline ends. The germline CDR1 and CDR2 sequences are SGHAT and FQNNGV. CDR3 nucleotide sequence: TGTGCCAGCAGCCCGCAGCGGAACAATGAGCAGTTCTTC. Translating it yields CASSPQRNNEQFF. The whole variable domain, remainder taken from reference TRBV11-2 and TRBJ2-1, is EAGVAQSPRYKIIEKRQSVAFWCNPISGHATLYWYQQILGQGPKLLIQFQNNGVVDDSQLPKDRFSAERLKGVDSTLKIQPAKLEDSAVYLCASSPQRNNEQFFGPGTRLTVL.

The chain is built from TRBV7-9 and TRBJ1-2; unclear D gene. Per the germline V gene, CDR1 is SEHNR and CDR2 is FQNEAQ (reference sequence). The CDR3 has 13 residues. V was shortened by 3 bases and J by 2 bases, with 7 bases between the two germline ends. CDR3 loop: CASSFSQNYGYTF. The CDR3 region has the DNA TGTGCCAGCAGCTTTTCACAGAACTATGGCTACACCTTC.

The chain is built from TRBV28 and TRBJ1-2; the D is unclear. V lost 4 bases and J 5 bases, leaving 8 bases between the germline ends. The V gene's germline CDR1 is MDHEN and CDR2 SYDVKM. CDR3 size: 12 residues. The CDR3 loop reads CASSWARYGYTF. CDR3 nucleotides: TGTGCCAGCAGTTGGGCTAGGTATGGCTACACCTTC.

V gene TRBV10-2 combines with J gene TRBJ2-1; TRBD2 aligns across 12 bases. The CDR3 is 13 residues long. Germline V gene sequence: CDR1 WSHSY, CDR2 SAAADI. Germline trimming cut 10 bases from V and 8 bases from J; bases unmatched to any gene: 6. The CDR3 reads CATRLAGVDEQFF. DNA of the CDR3: TGCGCCACTCGACTAGCGGGAGTGGATGAGCAGTTCTTC.

The rearrangement uses TRBV6-1 and TRBJ1-5; D perhaps matches TRBD1 (6 bases). In germline, CDR1 is MNHNS, CDR2 SASEGT. Trimming took 3 bases from V and 6 from J, leaving 15 bases between them. This CDR3 is 15 amino acids long. CDR3: CASSDWAGDTQPQHF. The CDR3, as DNA: TGTGCCAGCAGTGATTGGGCAGGGGATACTCAGCCCCAGCATTTT.

The rearrangement joins TRBV7-2 to TRBJ2-1; D may be TRBD1 or TRBD2 (5 bases each). The V gene's germline CDR1 is SGHTA and CDR2 FQGNSA. The CDR3 is 16 amino acids. Trimming left V 3 bases short and J 0 bases short, with 12 bases between. CDR3: CASSLWGSSSYNEQFF. The CDR3 DNA sequence: TGTGCCAGCAGCTTGTGGGGGAGCTCCTCCTACAATGAGCAGTTCTTC.

In the case of this clone: One end of the junction is discordant with germline, which a read error may explain. V and J are TRBV5-1 and TRBJ2-1, with 10 positions matching TRBD2. Germline assignment: CDR1 SGHRS and CDR2 YFSETQ. The CDR3 loop spans 16 amino acids. The DNA for the CDR3 is TGTGCCAGCAGCTTTGAACTAAGCGGGGGGGCCGATGAGCAGTTCTTC. It is translated as CASSFELSGGADEQFF.

The gene calls are TRBV4-1 and TRBJ2-7; no reliable D call. Germline-derived CDR1 and CDR2 are MGHRA and YSYEKL. The germline V and J ends were trimmed by 2 bases and 0 bases, with 14 bases remaining between them. The CDR3 extends over 16 amino acids. In DNA form, the CDR3 reads TGCGCCAGCAGCCAAATCCGAGAACAGAGCTCCTACGAGCAGTACTTC. It encodes CASSQIREQSSYEQYF.

The chain joins TRBV18 to TRBJ2-7; tentative D call: TRBD2 (5 bases). Germline assignment: CDR1 KGHSH and CDR2 LQKENI. The CDR3 is 13 residues long. The V end was cut by 2 bases, the J end by 4 bases, with 9 bases between. The CDR3 is CASSPSTSYEQYF. DNA of the CDR3: TGTGCCAGCTCACCATCTACTAGTTACGAGCAGTACTTC.

V and J are TRBV11-2 and TRBJ2-5, with 7 nucleotides matching TRBD1. CDR3 size: 14 residues. Germline CDR1 reads SGHAT; CDR2 reads FQNNGV. Trimming cost V 5 bases and J 5 bases; bases outside gene matches: 8. The CDR3 DNA follows: TGTGCCAGCAGCGACGCGACAGGGTGGGAGACCCAGTACTTC. Protein sequence: CASSDATGWETQYF.

This rearrangement joins TRBV19 to TRBJ1-1; D uncertain. V lost 2 bases and J lost 0, with 4 bases in between. The CDR3 loop spans 13 amino acids. Germline values: CDR1 LNHDA, CDR2 SQIVND (reference sequence). In DNA form, the CDR3 reads TGTGCCAGTAGTATAAGCGTGAACACTGAAGCTTTCTTT. Its protein is CASSISVNTEAFF.

The chain uses TRBV2 and TRBJ1-1; TRBD1 matches 7 bases. J lost 0 bases, V lost 4 bases, and 2 bases had no gene match. This CDR3 comprises 14 residues. Germline V CDR1 and CDR2: SNHLY, FYNNEI. CDR3 DNA sequence: TGTGCCAGCAGTGTAGACAGGGTGAACACTGAAGCTTTCTTT. Protein product: CASSVDRVNTEAFF.

This chain links TRBV5-6 with TRBJ2-4, with 7 bases identical to TRBD1. The trim removed 3 bases at V and 5 bases at J, leaving 11 bases unmatched. CDR3 length: 16 residues. The germline gives CDR1 SGHDT, CDR2 YYEEEE. CDR3 sequence (DNA): TGTGCCAGCAGCTCGACAGCTCAGGGGGATGAAAACATTCAGTACTTC. It yields the protein CASSSTAQGDENIQYF.

V gene TRBV5-4 combines with J gene TRBJ1-2; 7 nucleotides match TRBD1. Germline trimming cut 4 bases from V and 13 bases from J; bases unmatched to any gene: 10. This CDR3 has 12 residues. Germline loops: CDR1 SGHNT, CDR2 YYREEE (reference sequence). DNA for the CDR3: TGTGCCAGCAGCCTTAACAGGGGTTTTACCACCTTC. It encodes CASSLNRGFTTF.

V is TRBV7-9 and J is TRBJ2-2; 9 bases are shared with TRBD1. V lost 1 base to trimming and J lost 1 base; unmatched junction nucleotides: 7. The CDR3 consists of 18 residues. Germline lookup yields CDR1 SEHNR and CDR2 FQNEAQ (reference sequence). The CDR3 loop reads CASSLGRGDRENTGELFF. The CDR3, as DNA: TGTGCCAGCAGCTTAGGCCGTGGGGACAGGGAGAACACCGGGGAGCTGTTTTTT.

The genes are TRBV7-3 and TRBJ2-2; D gene unclear. This CDR3 is 13 amino acids long. V dropped 5 bases and J dropped 4 bases, with 8 bases sitting between them. Germline-derived CDR1 and CDR2 are SGHTA and FQGTGA. CDR3: CASSRYTTGELFF. CDR3 in DNA: TGTGCCAGCAGCCGTTATACCACCGGGGAGCTGTTTTTT.

This clone came up once. This chain connects TRBV19 to TRBJ1-2; tentatively, D is TRBD1 (5 bases). V was trimmed by 3 bases and J by 4 bases, leaving 15 bases between them. The CDR3 loop spans 15 amino acids. The V gene's germline CDR1 is LNHDA and CDR2 SQIVND (reference sequence). This chain's CDR3 is CASSIVAGPVYGYTF. DNA for the CDR3: TGTGCCAGTAGTATTGTAGCAGGGCCTGTCTATGGCTACACCTTC.

This clone was recorded only once. The rearrangement joins TRBV28 to TRBJ1-4; a possible D gene is TRBD1 (6 bases). The CDR3 runs to 16 residues. The germline CDR1 and CDR2 sequences are MDHEN and SYDVKM. The germline V and J ends were trimmed by 6 bases and 3 bases, with 17 bases remaining between them. The CDR3 DNA reads TGTGCCAGCAGCCAACAGGGACTGGGTTCTAATGAAAAACTGTTTTTT. This gives the protein CASSQQGLGSNEKLFF.